The present T cell receptor (beta chain) was sequenced within a study of beta chain features in type 1 diabetes. Whole-study context: In age, gender and cell yields, patients were similar to healthy donors. Across all samples, roughly 100,000,000 sorted cells were examined.

Study-level points and caveats: Among patients with Type 1 diabetes, TCRB CDR3s were moderately but significantly shorter in every one of the four CD4+ subsets. Type 1 diabetes patients had fewer VDJ junction insertions and more deletions.

Purity above 98% was achieved in all sorted populations. All of the isolated RNA was reverse transcribed, so expressed TCRB transcripts were sequenced. Sequenced by immunoSEQ multiplex PCR; TCRdb stores in-frame clones only, minus some. The table records about 23,000 clones, approximately 69% of them present only once. In the case of this clone: What it binds is unknown.

V was cut by 2 bases and J by 12 bases, with 16 bases left in between. Germline V CDR1 and CDR2: SNHLY, FYNNEI. The CDR3 loop spans 13 amino acids. The receptor was derived from a man between 18 and 35 years old with type 1 diabetes. V usage is TRBV2 and J usage is TRBJ1-1; no definite D call. The sequenced sample was Tregs from blood. The CDR3 protein is CASSENLRARTFF. DNA for the CDR3: TGTGCCAGCAGTGAAAACTTGAGGGCTCGGACTTTCTTT.